This T cell receptor (beta chain) is from a study of radiation and T cells in renal cell carcinoma. Study overall: Nephrectomy followed 15 Gy stereotactic body radiation by 4 weeks.

Note on this clone: Its antigen is unidentified.

Points from the study as a whole: Pretreatment tumor biopsies were lacking, so baseline clonotypes are unknown.

TCRdb's copy holds only in-frame clones and misses some; the assay was immunoSEQ multiplex PCR. The table has 25,000 to 30,000 clones, approximately 84% seen once. The time point is: blood 2 weeks post-SBRT. Treatment of the sample: 15 Gy SBRT to primary tumor, nephrectomy 4 weeks later. After SBRT, blood was collected at 2 and 4 weeks, plus baseline. CDR1 MNHEY and CDR2 SMNVEV come from the germline V gene (reference sequence). The V segment lost 6 bases and the J segment 3 bases; nucleotides outside the gene matches: 7. The CDR3 runs to 15 residues. Sequenced here: blood, sampled from a patient whose treatment included radiotherapy and nephrectomy. This chain uses TRBV27 with TRBJ2-7; TRBD1 aligns across 11 bases. The receptor was derived from a man between 60 and 75 years old with renal cell carcinoma. In nucleotides, the CDR3 is TGTGCCAGCAGGAGCCCGGGGACAGGGGGCTACGAGCAGTACTTC. Residues: CASRSPGTGGYEQYF.